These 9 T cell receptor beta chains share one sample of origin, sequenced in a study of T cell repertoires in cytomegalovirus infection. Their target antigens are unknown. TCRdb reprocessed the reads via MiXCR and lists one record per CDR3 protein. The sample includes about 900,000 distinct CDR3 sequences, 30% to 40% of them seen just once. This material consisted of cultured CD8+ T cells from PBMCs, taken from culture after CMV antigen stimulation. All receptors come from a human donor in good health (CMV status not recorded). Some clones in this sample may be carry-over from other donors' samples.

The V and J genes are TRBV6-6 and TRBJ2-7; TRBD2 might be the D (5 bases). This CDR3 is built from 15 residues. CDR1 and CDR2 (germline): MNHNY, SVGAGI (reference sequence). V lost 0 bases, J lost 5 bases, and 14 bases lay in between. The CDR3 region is CASSYSTGSGNEQYV. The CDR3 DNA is TGTGCCAGCAGTTACTCAACGGGATCCGGGAACGAGCAGTACGTC.

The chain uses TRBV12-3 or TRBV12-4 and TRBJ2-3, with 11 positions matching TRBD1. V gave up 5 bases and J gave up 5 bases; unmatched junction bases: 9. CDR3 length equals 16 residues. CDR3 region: CASSHGRDRGGDTQYF. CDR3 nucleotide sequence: TGTGCCAGCAGTCACGGCCGGGACAGGGGGGGAGATACGCAGTATTTT.

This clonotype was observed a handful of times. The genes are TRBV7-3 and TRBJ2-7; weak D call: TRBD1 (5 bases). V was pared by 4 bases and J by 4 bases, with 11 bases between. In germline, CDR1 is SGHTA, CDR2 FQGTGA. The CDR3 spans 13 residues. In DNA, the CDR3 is TGTGCCAGCAGCTCCGACAGTGGTTACGAGCAGTACTTC. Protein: CASSSDSGYEQYF.

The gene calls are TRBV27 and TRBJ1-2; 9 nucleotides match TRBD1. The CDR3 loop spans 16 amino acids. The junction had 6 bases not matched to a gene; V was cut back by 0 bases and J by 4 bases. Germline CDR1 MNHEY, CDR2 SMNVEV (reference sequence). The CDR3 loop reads CASSLSITGGVYGYTF. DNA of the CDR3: TGTGCCAGCAGTTTATCGATAACAGGGGGCGTCTATGGCTACACCTTC.

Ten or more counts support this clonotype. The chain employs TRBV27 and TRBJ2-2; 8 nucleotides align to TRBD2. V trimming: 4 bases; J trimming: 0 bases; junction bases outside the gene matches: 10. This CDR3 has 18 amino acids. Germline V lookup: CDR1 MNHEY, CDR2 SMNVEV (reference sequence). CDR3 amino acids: CASSSISGVRSNTGELFF. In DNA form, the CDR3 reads TGTGCCAGCAGTTCCATTAGCGGGGTGCGTTCGAACACCGGGGAGCTGTTTTTT.

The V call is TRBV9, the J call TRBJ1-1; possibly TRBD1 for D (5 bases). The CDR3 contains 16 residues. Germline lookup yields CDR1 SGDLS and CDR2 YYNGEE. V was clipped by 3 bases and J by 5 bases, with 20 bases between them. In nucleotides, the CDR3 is TGTGCCAGCAGCGCCCCTACCGGGGCCGGAGGGACTGAAGCTTTCTTT. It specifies CASSAPTGAGGTEAFF.

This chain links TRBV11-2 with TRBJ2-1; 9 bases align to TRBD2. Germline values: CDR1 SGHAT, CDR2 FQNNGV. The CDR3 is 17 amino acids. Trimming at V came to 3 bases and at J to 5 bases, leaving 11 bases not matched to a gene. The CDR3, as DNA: TGTGCCAGCAGCTTTCGACGACTAGCGGAGAGAAACAATGAGCAGTTCTTC. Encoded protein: CASSFRRLAERNNEQFF.

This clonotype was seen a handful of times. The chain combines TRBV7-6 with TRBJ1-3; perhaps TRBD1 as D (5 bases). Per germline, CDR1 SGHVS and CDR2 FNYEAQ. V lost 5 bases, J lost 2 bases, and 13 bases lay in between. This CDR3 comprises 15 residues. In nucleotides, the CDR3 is TGTGCCAGCAGCGGCCTGGCGGGGGCTGGAAACACCATATATTTT. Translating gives CASSGLAGAGNTIYF. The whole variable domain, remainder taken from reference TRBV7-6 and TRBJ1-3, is GAGVSQSPRYKVTKRGQDVALRCDPISGHVSLYWYRQALGQGPEFLTYFNYEAQQDKSGLPNDRFSAERPEGSISTLTIQRTEQRDSAMYRCASSGLAGAGNTIYFGEGSWLTVV.

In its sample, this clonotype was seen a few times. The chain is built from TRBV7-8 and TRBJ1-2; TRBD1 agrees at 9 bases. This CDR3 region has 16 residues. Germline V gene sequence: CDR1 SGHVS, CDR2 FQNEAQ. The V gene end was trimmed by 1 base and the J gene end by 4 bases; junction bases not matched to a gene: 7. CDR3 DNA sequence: TGTGCCAGCAGCTTAGAAATGGGACAGGGACCCTATGGCTACACCTTC. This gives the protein CASSLEMGQGPYGYTF.